A single sample gave rise to the 19 T cell receptor beta chains below, sequenced in a study of blood T cell repertoires in COVID-19. Assay: immunoSEQ multiplex PCR; the TCRdb copy retains only in-frame clones and omits some. The sample shows 80,000 to 95,000 clones, around 75% of them seen only once. What was sequenced was peripheral blood. The receptors derive from a woman aged 50 to 60 with acute or convalescent COVID-19.

This rearrangement joins TRBV5-1 to TRBJ1-2, with D possibly matching TRBD1 (5 bases). Per the germline V gene, CDR1 is SGHRS and CDR2 is YFSETQ. V lost 0 bases, J lost 1 base, and 10 bases lay in between. The CDR3 extends over 15 amino acids. The DNA for the CDR3 is TGCGCCAGCAGCTTGGGGGGACTGAATAACTATGGCTACACCTTC. Protein sequence: CASSLGGLNNYGYTF.

The chain links TRBV7-2 to TRBJ1-6; D possibly corresponds to TRBD1 (5 bases). The CDR3 sequence is 15 residues long. The germline V gene encodes CDR1 SGHTA and CDR2 FQGNSA. V was trimmed by 1 base and J by 7 bases, leaving 11 bases between them. CDR3 amino acids: CASSLGRGENSPLHF. CDR3 sequence (DNA): TGTGCCAGCAGCTTAGGGCGGGGGGAGAATTCACCCCTCCACTTT. The complete variable domain, with remaining parts taken from reference TRBV7-2 and TRBJ1-6, reads GAGVSQSPSNKVTEKGKDVELRCDPISGHTALYWYRQSLGQGLEFLIYFQGNSAPDKSGLPSDRFSAERTGGSVSTLTIQRTQQEDSAVYLCASSLGRGENSPLHFGNGTRLTVT.

The chain uses TRBV2 and TRBJ1-3, with 7 bases that match TRBD1. V gave up 3 bases and J gave up 4 bases; unmatched junction bases: 6. Germline CDR1 reads SNHLY; CDR2 reads FYNNEI. The CDR3 is made up of 15 amino acids. For the CDR3, the DNA is TGTGCCAGCAGTGAGGCGTCAGGGGGAGGAAACACCATATATTTT. It translates to CASSEASGGGNTIYF.

This clone was found once. The chain uses TRBV28 and TRBJ2-7; D possibly corresponds to TRBD2 (7 bases). CDR3 length: 14 amino acids. V dropped 5 bases and J dropped 6 bases, with 17 bases sitting between them. The germline CDR1 and CDR2 sequences are MDHEN and SYDVKM. CDR3 loop: CASSHLGGAPEQYF. For the CDR3, the DNA is TGTGCCAGCAGTCACTTAGGGGGGGCCCCCGAGCAGTACTTC.

J is TRBJ1-1 and V is TRBV6-1, with D unresolved. CDR1 and CDR2 (germline): MNHNS, SASEGT. The V end lost 2 bases, the J end lost 5 bases, and 15 bases lay between the germline ends. The CDR3 is made up of 15 amino acids. Here the CDR3 reads CASSETIVGGTEAFF. The CDR3 nucleotides are TGTGCCAGCAGTGAAACTATTGTCGGCGGAACTGAAGCTTTCTTT.

The V gene is TRBV27, the J gene TRBJ1-1; TRBD1 aligns across 7 bases. CDR1 MNHEY and CDR2 SMNVEV come from the germline V gene (reference sequence). V lost 5 bases, J lost 3 bases, and 3 bases stayed unmatched. CDR3 size: 13 residues. The CDR3 region has the DNA TGTGCCAGCAGTCCTACAGGGGACACTGAAGCTTTCTTT. Translated, it gives CASSPTGDTEAFF.

As for this clone: In the same sample, other DNA sequences code for this CDR3. This rearrangement joins TRBV4-1 to TRBJ2-3; 10 bases match TRBD1. Germline CDR1 is MGHRA and CDR2 is YSYEKL. The V and J ends lost 1 base and 0 bases, in that order; junction bases with no gene match: 1. The CDR3 runs to 16 residues. The CDR3 loop reads CASSQGDRGSTDTQYF. In DNA, the CDR3 is TGCGCCAGCAGCCAAGGGGACAGGGGTAGCACAGATACGCAGTATTTT.

This rearrangement joins TRBV6-1 to TRBJ1-5; D uncertain. The V gene's germline CDR1 is MNHNS and CDR2 SASEGT. The CDR3 runs 13 residues. The V and J ends lost 2 bases and 7 bases respectively, with 9 bases between them. This CDR3 is CASSETNVQPQHF. CDR3 DNA sequence: TGTGCCAGCAGTGAAACAAATGTCCAGCCCCAGCATTTT.

This chain connects TRBV7-9 to TRBJ1-1; D is perhaps TRBD1 (5 bases). The CDR3 has 13 amino acids. The V end was cut by 4 bases, the J end by 11 bases, with 17 bases between. CDR1 and CDR2 (germline): SEHNR, FQNEAQ (reference sequence). Here the CDR3 reads CASSSPGQGDAFF. The CDR3 nucleotides are TGTGCCAGCAGCTCCCCAGGGCAGGGCGACGCTTTCTTT.

The J gene is TRBJ2-7, the V gene TRBV25-1, with TRBD1 as a possible D gene (5 bases). The CDR3 is made up of 15 amino acids. Germline V gene sequence: CDR1 MGHDK, CDR2 SYGVNS. The V end was cut by 5 bases, the J end by 0 bases, with 14 bases between. CDR3 loop: CASSPRVDISYEQYF. CDR3 DNA sequence: TGTGCCAGCAGTCCAAGGGTGGACATCTCCTACGAGCAGTACTTC.

The V call is TRBV5-1, the J call TRBJ2-3, with 7 bases identical to TRBD2. Germline V lookup: CDR1 SGHRS, CDR2 YFSETQ. CDR3 length: 17 residues. With V trimmed by 0 bases and J by 0 bases, 7 bases remained unmatched. The CDR3 spells CASSLAGGGISTDTQYF. CDR3 in DNA: TGCGCCAGCAGCTTGGCTGGCGGGGGTATAAGCACAGATACGCAGTATTTT.

The sample holds one count of this clone. The rearrangement joins TRBV5-1 to TRBJ2-5; TRBD2 matches at 11 bases. CDR1 and CDR2 from the germline V gene are SGHRS and YFSETQ. Trimming removed 4 bases from V and 10 bases from J; junction bases left unmatched: 15. This CDR3 has 16 residues. The CDR3 spells CASSEVAGGPSGVQYF. CDR3 DNA: TGCGCCAGCAGCGAGGTAGCGGGGGGGCCGTCGGGAGTCCAGTACTTC.

This chain links TRBV15 with TRBJ2-5; D perhaps matches TRBD2 (6 bases). CDR3 size: 14 residues. Trimming took off 5 bases at V and 4 bases at J, with 14 bases between the two ends. The germline V gene encodes CDR1 LNHNV and CDR2 YYDKDF (reference sequence). Here the CDR3 DNA reads TGTGCCACCAGCGATCGAGCGGGTGGAGAGACCCAGTACTTC. Its protein product is CATSDRAGGETQYF.

The J gene is TRBJ1-1, the V gene TRBV5-4; TRBD1 matches at 9 bases. The CDR3 sequence is 15 residues long. Germline V gene sequence: CDR1 SGHNT, CDR2 YYREEE (reference sequence). V shed 0 bases and J 4 bases; nucleotides not matched to a gene: 4. The CDR3 loop is CASSLGRTGVTEAFF. The CDR3, as DNA: TGTGCCAGCAGCTTGGGTAGGACAGGGGTCACTGAAGCTTTCTTT.

This clone showed up just a few times. The chain combines TRBV13 with TRBJ1-4; D ambiguous. V gave up 4 bases and J gave up 7 bases, with 13 bases separating them. Germline CDR1 reads PRHDT; CDR2 reads FYEKMQ (reference sequence). This CDR3 has 14 amino acids. For the CDR3, the DNA is TGTGCCAGCAGCTCTCGTCTGGGAGGTGAAAAACTGTTTTTT. This codes for CASSSRLGGEKLFF.

The V and J genes are TRBV7-2 and TRBJ2-3, with 8 nucleotides matching TRBD2. The CDR3 contains 15 residues. Per germline, CDR1 SGHTA and CDR2 FQGNSA. Trimming removed 1 base from V and 1 base from J; junction bases left unmatched: 1. The CDR3 nucleotides read TGTGCCAGCAGCTTAGATAGCGGGGGCACAGATACGCAGTATTTT. Its translation is CASSLDSGGTDTQYF.

The V call is TRBV6-1, the J call TRBJ1-4; no reliable D call. The CDR3 loop spans 15 amino acids. Germline V gene sequence: CDR1 MNHNS, CDR2 SASEGT. Trimming removed 2 bases from V and 10 bases from J, with 17 bases in between. In nucleotides, the CDR3 is TGTGCCAGCAGTGAAATTAGGCGGGAGATAGGAAAACTGTTTTTT. It yields the protein CASSEIRREIGKLFF.

The rearrangement uses TRBV15 and TRBJ2-3, with D tentatively TRBD2 (6 bases). Per the germline V gene, CDR1 is LNHNV and CDR2 is YYDKDF (reference sequence). The CDR3 spans 14 residues. V dropped 8 bases and J dropped 0 bases, with 12 bases sitting between them. CDR3 coding DNA: TGTGCCACCGAAGCGGGCCTTAGCACAGATACGCAGTATTTT. It codes for CATEAGLSTDTQYF.

This clone was seen just once. V is TRBV29-1 and J is TRBJ2-2; a weak D match, TRBD1 (6 bases). Germline CDR1 is SQVTM and CDR2 is ANQGSEA. Deletions cut 4 bases from V and 2 bases from J, with 8 bases between. The CDR3 length is 13 residues. Written as DNA, the CDR3 is TGCAGCGTTGTGACAGGAAACACCGGGGAGCTGTTTTTT. It is translated as CSVVTGNTGELFF.